The T cell receptor beta chain under discussion was sequenced for a study of cytomegalovirus exposure and HLA in healthy donors. General study findings and limits: TCR beta chain V- and J-gene trimming was linked, in a later analysis, to a missense variant in DCLRE1C. HLA-A and HLA-B allele assignments for most subjects were reportedly predicted accurately using TCR beta sequences.

With 60 Vbeta and 13 Jbeta primers, the PCR was carried out. Generated by immunoSEQ multiplex PCR, the TCRdb table keeps only in-frame clones and is missing some. The data contain 200,000 to 250,000 clones, approximately 82% of them seen just once; the ten biggest clones take up roughly 0.6%. Trimming removed 4 bases from V and 6 bases from J, with 18 bases in between. The CDR3 covers 15 residues. In germline, CDR1 is MDHEN, CDR2 SYDVKM. About this clone: What it binds is not known.

V gene TRBV28 combines with J gene TRBJ1-1; D possibly corresponds to TRBD1 (5 bases). Sequencing was done on a sample of PBMCs. This receptor was obtained from a man aged 18 to 35 in good health and CMV-seronegative. CDR3 protein: CASSSNDRNGPEAFF. In nucleotides, the CDR3 is TGTGCCAGCAGTTCCAACGACAGAAACGGGCCTGAAGCTTTCTTT.